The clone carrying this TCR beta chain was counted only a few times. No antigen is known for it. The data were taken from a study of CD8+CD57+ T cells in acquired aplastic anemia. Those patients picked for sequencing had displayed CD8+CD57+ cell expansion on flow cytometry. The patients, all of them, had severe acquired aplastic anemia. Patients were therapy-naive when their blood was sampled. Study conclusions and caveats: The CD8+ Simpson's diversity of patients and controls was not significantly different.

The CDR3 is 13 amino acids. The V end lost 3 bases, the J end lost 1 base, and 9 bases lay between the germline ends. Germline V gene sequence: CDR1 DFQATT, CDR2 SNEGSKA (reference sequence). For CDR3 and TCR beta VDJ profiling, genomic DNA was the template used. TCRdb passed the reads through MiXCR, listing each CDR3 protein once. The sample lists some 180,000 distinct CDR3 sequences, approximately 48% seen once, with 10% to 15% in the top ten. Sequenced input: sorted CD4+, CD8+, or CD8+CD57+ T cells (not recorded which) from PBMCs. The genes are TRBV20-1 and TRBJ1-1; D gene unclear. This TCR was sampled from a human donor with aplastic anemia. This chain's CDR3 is CSASAGKNTEAFF. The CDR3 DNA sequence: TGCAGTGCTAGTGCCGGAAAGAACACTGAAGCTTTCTTT.